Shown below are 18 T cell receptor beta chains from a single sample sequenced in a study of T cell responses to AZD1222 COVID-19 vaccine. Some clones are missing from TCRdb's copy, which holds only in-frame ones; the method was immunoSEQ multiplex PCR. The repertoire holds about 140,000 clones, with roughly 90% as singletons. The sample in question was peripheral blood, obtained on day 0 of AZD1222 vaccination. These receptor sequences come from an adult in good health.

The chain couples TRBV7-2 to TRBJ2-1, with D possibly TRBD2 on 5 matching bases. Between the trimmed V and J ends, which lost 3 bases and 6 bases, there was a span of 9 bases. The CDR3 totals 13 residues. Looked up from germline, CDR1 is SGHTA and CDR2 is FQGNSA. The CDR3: CASSFRGINEQFF. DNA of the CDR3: TGTGCCAGCAGCTTTCGAGGGATCAATGAGCAGTTCTTC.

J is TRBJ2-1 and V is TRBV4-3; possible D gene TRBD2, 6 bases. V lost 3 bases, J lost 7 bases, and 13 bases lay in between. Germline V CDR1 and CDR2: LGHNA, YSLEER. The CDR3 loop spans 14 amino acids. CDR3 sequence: CASSHLGTLNEQFF. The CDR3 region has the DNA TGCGCCAGCAGCCATCTGGGGACTCTGAATGAGCAGTTCTTC.

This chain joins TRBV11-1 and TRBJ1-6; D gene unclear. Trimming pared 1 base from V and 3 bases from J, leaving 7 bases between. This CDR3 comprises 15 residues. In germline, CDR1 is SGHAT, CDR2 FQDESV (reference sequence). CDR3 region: CASSLEGFYNSPLHF. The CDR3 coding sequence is TGTGCCAGCAGCTTAGAAGGTTTCTATAATTCACCCCTCCACTTT.

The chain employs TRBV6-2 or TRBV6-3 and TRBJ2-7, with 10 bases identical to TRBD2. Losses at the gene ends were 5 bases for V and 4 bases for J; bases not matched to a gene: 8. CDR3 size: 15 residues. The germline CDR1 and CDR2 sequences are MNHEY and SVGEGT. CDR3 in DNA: TGTGCCAGCAGTCGGCCCCTAGCGGGAGTTTACGAGCAGTACTTC. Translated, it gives CASSRPLAGVYEQYF.

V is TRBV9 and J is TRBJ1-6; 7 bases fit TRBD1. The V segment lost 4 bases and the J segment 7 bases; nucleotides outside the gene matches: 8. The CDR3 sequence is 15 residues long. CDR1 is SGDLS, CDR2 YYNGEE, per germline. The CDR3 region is CASSQSTGENSPLHF. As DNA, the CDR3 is TGTGCCAGCAGCCAATCCACAGGGGAGAATTCACCCCTCCACTTT.

The CDR3 region has the DNA TGCGCCAGCAGCCAATATCTAGCGGGAGACTACGAGCAGTACTTC. This translates into CASSQYLAGDYEQYF. This chain links TRBV4-3 with TRBJ2-7; TRBD2 matches 10 bases. Per germline, CDR1 LGHNA and CDR2 YSLEER. J gave up 3 bases and V 2 bases, and 4 bases lay outside the gene matches. The CDR3 spans 15 residues.

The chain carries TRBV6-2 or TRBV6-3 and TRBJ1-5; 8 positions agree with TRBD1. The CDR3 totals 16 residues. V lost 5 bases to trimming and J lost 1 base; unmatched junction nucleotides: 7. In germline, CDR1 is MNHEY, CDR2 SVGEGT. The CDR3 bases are TGTGCCAGCAGTGACAGGGGCACGAAGAGCAATCAGCCCCAGCATTTT. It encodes CASSDRGTKSNQPQHF.

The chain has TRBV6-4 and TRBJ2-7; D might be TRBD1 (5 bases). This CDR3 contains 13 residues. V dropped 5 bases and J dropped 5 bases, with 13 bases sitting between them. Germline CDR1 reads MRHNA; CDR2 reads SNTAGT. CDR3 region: CASSLGWGNEQYF. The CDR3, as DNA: TGTGCCAGCAGTCTAGGCTGGGGCAACGAGCAGTACTTC.

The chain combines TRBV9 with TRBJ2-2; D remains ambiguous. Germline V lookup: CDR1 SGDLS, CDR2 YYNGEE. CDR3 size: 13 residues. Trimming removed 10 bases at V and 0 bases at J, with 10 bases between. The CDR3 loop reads CASGSANTGELFF. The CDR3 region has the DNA TGTGCCTCAGGCTCCGCGAACACCGGGGAGCTGTTTTTT.

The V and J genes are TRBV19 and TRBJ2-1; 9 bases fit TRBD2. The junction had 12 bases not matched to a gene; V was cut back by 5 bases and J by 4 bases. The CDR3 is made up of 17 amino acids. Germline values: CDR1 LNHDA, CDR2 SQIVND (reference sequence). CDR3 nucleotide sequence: TGTGCCAGTAGTCCCGTCGGGCTAGCGGGACCTTACAATGAGCAGTTCTTC. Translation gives CASSPVGLAGPYNEQFF.

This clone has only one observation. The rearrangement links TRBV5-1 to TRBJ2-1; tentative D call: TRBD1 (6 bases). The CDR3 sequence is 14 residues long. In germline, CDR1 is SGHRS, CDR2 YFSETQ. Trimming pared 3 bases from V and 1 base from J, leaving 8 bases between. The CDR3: CASSSQGSYNEQFF. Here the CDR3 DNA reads TGCGCCAGCAGCTCCCAGGGGTCCTACAATGAGCAGTTCTTC. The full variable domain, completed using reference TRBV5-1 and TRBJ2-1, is KAGVTQTPRYLIKTRGQQVTLSCSPISGHRSVSWYQQTPGQGLQFLFEYFSETQRNKGNFPGRFSGRQFSNSRSEMNVSTLELGDSALYLCASSSQGSYNEQFFGPGTRLTVL.

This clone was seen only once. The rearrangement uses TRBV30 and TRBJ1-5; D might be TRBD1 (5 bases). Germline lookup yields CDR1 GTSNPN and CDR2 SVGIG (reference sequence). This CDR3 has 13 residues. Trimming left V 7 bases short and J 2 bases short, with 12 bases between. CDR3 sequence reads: CALRGEGNQPQHF. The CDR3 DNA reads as TGTGCCTTAAGGGGAGAGGGCAATCAGCCCCAGCATTTT.

As DNA, the CDR3 is TGTGCCTGGAGGAATGCCGGGACAGTAAGCTATGGCTACACCTTC. Translation gives CAWRNAGTVSYGYTF. The chain combines TRBV30 with TRBJ1-2; the match to TRBD1 covers 7 bases. This CDR3 spans 15 amino acids. Germline V gene lookup returns CDR1 GTSNPN and CDR2 SVGIG (reference sequence). Losses at the gene ends were 3 bases for V and 4 bases for J; bases not matched to a gene: 11.

The CDR3 coding sequence is TGTGCCAGTAGTGGGGCGTGGGCAGGGGGTAACTCACCCCTCCACTTT. Translating it yields CASSGAWAGGNSPLHF. The gene calls are TRBV19 and TRBJ1-6, with 7 bases lining up with TRBD1. The germline gives CDR1 LNHDA, CDR2 SQIVND (reference sequence). The V gene end was trimmed by 5 bases and the J gene end by 10 bases; junction bases not matched to a gene: 14. The CDR3 is 16 amino acids.

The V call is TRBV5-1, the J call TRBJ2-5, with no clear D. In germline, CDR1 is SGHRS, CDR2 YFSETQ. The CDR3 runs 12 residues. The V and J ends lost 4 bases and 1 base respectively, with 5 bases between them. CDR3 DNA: TGCGCCAGCAGCGACCTCCAAGAGACCCAGTACTTC. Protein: CASSDLQETQYF. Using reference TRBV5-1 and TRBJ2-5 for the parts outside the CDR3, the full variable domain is KAGVTQTPRYLIKTRGQQVTLSCSPISGHRSVSWYQQTPGQGLQFLFEYFSETQRNKGNFPGRFSGRQFSNSRSEMNVSTLELGDSALYLCASSDLQETQYFGPGTRLLVL.

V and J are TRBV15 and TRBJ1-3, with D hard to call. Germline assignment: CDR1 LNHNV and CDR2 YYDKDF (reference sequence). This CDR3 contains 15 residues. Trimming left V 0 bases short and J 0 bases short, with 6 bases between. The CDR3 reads CATSRDLASGNTIYF. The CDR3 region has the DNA TGTGCCACCAGCAGAGATCTCGCCTCTGGAAACACCATATATTTT.

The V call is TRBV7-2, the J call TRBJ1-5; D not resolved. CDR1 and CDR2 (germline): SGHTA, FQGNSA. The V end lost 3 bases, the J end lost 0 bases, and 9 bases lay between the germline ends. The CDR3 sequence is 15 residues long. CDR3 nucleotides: TGTGCCAGCAGCTTCGCACACTATAGCAATCAGCCCCAGCATTTT. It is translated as CASSFAHYSNQPQHF. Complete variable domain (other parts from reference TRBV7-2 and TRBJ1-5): GAGVSQSPSNKVTEKGKDVELRCDPISGHTALYWYRQSLGQGLEFLIYFQGNSAPDKSGLPSDRFSAERTGGSVSTLTIQRTQQEDSAVYLCASSFAHYSNQPQHFGDGTRLSIL.

The CDR3 region has the DNA TGTGCCAGCAGCCAGACGGCGGGGCGAGGTTCACCCCTCCACTTT. Translating gives CASSQTAGRGSPLHF. This chain connects TRBV7-2 to TRBJ1-6, with a tentative D call TRBD1 (5 bases). In germline, CDR1 is SGHTA, CDR2 FQGNSA. The CDR3 sequence is 15 residues long. V was cut by 5 bases and J by 9 bases, with 17 bases left in between.